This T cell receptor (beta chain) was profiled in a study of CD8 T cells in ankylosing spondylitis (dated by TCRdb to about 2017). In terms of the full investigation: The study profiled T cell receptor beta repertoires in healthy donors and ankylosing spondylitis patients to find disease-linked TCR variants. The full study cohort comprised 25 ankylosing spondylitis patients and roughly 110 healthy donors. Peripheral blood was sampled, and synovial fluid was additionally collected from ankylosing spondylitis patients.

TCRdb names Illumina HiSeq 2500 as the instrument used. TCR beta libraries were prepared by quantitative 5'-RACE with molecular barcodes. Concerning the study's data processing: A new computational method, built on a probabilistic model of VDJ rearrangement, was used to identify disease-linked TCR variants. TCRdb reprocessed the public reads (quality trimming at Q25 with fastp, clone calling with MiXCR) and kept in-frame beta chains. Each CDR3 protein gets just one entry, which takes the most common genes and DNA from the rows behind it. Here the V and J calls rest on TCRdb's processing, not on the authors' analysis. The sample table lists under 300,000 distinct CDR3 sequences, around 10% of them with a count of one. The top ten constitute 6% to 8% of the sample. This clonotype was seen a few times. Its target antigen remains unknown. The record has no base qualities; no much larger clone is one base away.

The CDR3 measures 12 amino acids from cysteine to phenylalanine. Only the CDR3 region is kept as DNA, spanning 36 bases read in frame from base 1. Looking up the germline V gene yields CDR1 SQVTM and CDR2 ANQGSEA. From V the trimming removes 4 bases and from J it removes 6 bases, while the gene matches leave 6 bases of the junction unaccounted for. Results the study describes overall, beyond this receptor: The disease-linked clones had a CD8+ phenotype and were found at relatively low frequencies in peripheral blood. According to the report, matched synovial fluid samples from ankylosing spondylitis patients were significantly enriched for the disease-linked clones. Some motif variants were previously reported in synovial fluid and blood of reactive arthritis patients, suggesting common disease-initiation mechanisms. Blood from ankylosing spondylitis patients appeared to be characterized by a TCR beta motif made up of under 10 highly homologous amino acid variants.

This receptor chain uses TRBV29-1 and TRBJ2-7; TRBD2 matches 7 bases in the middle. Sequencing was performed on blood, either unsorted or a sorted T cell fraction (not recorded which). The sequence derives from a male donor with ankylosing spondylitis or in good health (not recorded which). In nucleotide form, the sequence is TGCAGCGTTGGAAGCGGGGTTGGCGAGCAGTACTTC. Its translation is CSVGSGVGEQYF.